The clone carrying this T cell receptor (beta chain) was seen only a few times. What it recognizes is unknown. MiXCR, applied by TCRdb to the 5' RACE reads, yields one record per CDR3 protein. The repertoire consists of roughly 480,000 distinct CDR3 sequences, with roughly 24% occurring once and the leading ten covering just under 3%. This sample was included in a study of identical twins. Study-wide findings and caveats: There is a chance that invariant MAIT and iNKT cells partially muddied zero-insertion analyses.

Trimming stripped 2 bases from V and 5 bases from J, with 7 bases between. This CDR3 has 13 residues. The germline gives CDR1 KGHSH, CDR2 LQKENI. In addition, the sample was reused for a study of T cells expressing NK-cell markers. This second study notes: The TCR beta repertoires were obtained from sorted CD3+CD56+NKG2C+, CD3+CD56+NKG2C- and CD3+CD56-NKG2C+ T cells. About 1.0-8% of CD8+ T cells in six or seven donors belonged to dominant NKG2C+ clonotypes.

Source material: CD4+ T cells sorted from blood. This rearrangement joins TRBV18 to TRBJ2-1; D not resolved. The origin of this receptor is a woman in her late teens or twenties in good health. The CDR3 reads CASSPTRNNEQFF. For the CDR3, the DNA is TGTGCCAGCTCACCAACACGGAACAATGAGCAGTTCTTC.